This TCR beta chain emerged from a study of beta chain features in type 1 diabetes. On the study more broadly: Across the samples, some 98,000,000 sorted cells were examined in total.

Every isolated RNA sample was fully reverse transcribed, so sequencing captured expressed TCRB transcripts. Produced via immunoSEQ multiplex PCR; TCRdb's table is partial and in-frame only. The sample lists 250,000 to 350,000 clones; 14% were seen once. Notes on the study in general: In all four CD4+ subsets, TCRB CDR3 length was significantly, moderately reduced in type 1 diabetes. For patients and controls alike, PCR might favor shorter templates to the same degree. VDJ junctions from type 1 diabetes patients carried fewer insertions and larger deletions.

Germline V lookup: CDR1 DFQATT, CDR2 SNEGSKA (reference sequence). The CDR3 length is 10 residues. Losses at the gene ends were 5 bases for V and 8 bases for J; bases not matched to a gene: 0. This clone turned up a few times. Its antigen is unidentified. This clonotype was obtained from a man aged 25 to 40 in good health. The sequencing input was central memory CD4+ T cells from blood. The rearrangement links TRBV20-1 to TRBJ2-1; 7 nucleotides match TRBD2. CDR3 nucleotides: TGCAGTGCTGGGGGGGATGAGCAGTTCTTC. It codes for CSAGGDEQFF.